The 8 T cell receptor beta chains below all came from one sample that was sequenced in a study of T cell responses to AZD1222 COVID-19 vaccine. Profiling relied on immunoSEQ multiplex PCR, and the TCRdb table lists in-frame clones only, not all of them. The table has roughly 250,000 clones, more than 80% seen once; the top ten hold 0.5% to 0.7%. The input for sequencing was peripheral blood, taken on day 0 of AZD1222 vaccination. These receptors were collected from an adult in good health.

This clone was observed a handful of times. This chain joins TRBV29-1 and TRBJ1-1, with 9 bases fitting TRBD1. The CDR3 spans 13 residues. Germline CDR1 reads SQVTM; CDR2 reads ANQGSEA. The V segment lost 6 bases and the J segment 2 bases; nucleotides outside the gene matches: 4. CDR3 DNA sequence: TGCAGCGTCCCGACAGGGGGAAACACTGAAGCTTTCTTT. Amino acids: CSVPTGGNTEAFF.

The chain has TRBV9 and TRBJ2-1; unclear D gene. CDR1 and CDR2 (germline): SGDLS, YYNGEE. V lost 2 bases, J lost 5 bases, and 2 bases lay in between. This CDR3 is built from 11 residues. The CDR3 loop is CASSVHNEQFF. Here the CDR3 DNA reads TGTGCCAGCAGCGTTCACAATGAGCAGTTCTTC.

The chain links TRBV6-1 to TRBJ1-6; 7 positions match TRBD1. With V trimmed by 4 bases and J by 7 bases, 10 bases remained unmatched. Germline V gives CDR1 MNHNS, CDR2 SASEGT. CDR3 size: 16 residues. The CDR3 reads CASSASLGQRNSPLHF. CDR3 in DNA: TGTGCCAGCAGTGCGAGCTTGGGACAGAGAAATTCACCCCTCCACTTT.

As DNA, the CDR3 is TGTGCCAGCAGTTTAGGGGGCAGGGAAATACATGGCTACACCTTC. Amino acids: CASSLGGREIHGYTF. This chain uses TRBV27 with TRBJ1-2; D is possibly TRBD1 (6 bases). This CDR3 spans 15 amino acids. The ends were cut back, 2 bases at V and 6 bases at J, with 16 bases in the middle. Germline assignment: CDR1 MNHEY and CDR2 SMNVEV (reference sequence).

The rearrangement links TRBV5-1 to TRBJ2-7, with TRBD1 matching over 10 bases. The junction had 3 bases not matched to a gene; V was cut back by 0 bases and J by 3 bases. This CDR3 region has 15 residues. Germline V gene lookup returns CDR1 SGHRS and CDR2 YFSETQ. The CDR3 reads CASSLGTGGIYEQYF. The CDR3 nucleotides are TGCGCCAGCAGCTTGGGGACAGGGGGTATCTACGAGCAGTACTTC.

V gene TRBV4-1 combines with J gene TRBJ1-5, with D hard to call. Germline V CDR1 and CDR2: MGHRA, YSYEKL. The germline V and J ends were trimmed by 4 bases and 2 bases, with 12 bases remaining between them. The CDR3 is 15 residues long. DNA for the CDR3: TGCGCCAGCAGCCTCACAGACACGGGCAATCAGCCCCAGCATTTT. It yields the protein CASSLTDTGNQPQHF.

This sequence joins TRBV5-6 and TRBJ2-5; D call uncertain. Trimming left V 4 bases short and J 4 bases short, with 5 bases between. Per germline, CDR1 SGHDT and CDR2 YYEEEE. This CDR3 region has 11 residues. The CDR3 sequence: CASSGTETQYF. In nucleotides, the CDR3 is TGTGCCAGCAGCGGAACAGAGACCCAGTACTTC.

The chain recombines TRBV5-6 with TRBJ1-1; 7 positions agree with TRBD1. The germline CDR1 and CDR2 sequences are SGHDT and YYEEEE. This CDR3 spans 13 amino acids. Losses at the gene ends were 0 bases for V and 8 bases for J; bases not matched to a gene: 4. The CDR3 region has the DNA TGTGCCAGCAGCTTGGCAGGGGGAGGAGAAGCTTTCTTT. Protein product: CASSLAGGGEAFF.